These T cell receptor beta chains were read from a single sample in a study of identical twins. TCRdb re-called the 5' RACE reads through MiXCR, storing one row per CDR3 protein. The sample holds approximately 470,000 distinct CDR3 sequences, 14% seen once. The same data also contributed to another study, on yellow fever vaccine responses in identical twins.

Source material: CD4+ T cells sorted from blood. The source of these receptors is a woman aged 18-35 years in good health. The CDR3 runs from the conserved cysteine through the conserved F or W. Each record gives: J gene, clone size, D gene, V gene, CDR3 DNA, CDR3 protein. A D gene is named only where the DNA matches it firmly. Clone size is shown for a subset of rows, as once, few, many or a class of expanded clone.

j_call: TRBJ2-4
clone_size: few
d_call: TRBD1
v_call: TRBV14
cdr3_nt: TGTGCCAGCAGCCAGACAGGGGGCAATGGAAACATTCAGTACTTC
cdr3_aa: CASSQTGGNGNIQYF

j_call: TRBJ2-3
clone_size: few
d_call: TRBD2
v_call: TRBV24-1
cdr3_nt: TGTGCCACCAGTGATACCGGGACTAGCGGACCCAAAAGCAGAGATACGCAGTATTTT
cdr3_aa: CATSDTGTSGPKSRDTQYF

j_call: TRBJ2-1
clone_size: few
d_call: -
v_call: TRBV28
cdr3_nt: TGTGCCAGCAGTTTATCAACCGGTCCCCAGTTCTTC
cdr3_aa: CASSLSTGPQFF

j_call: TRBJ2-2
clone_size: -
d_call: -
v_call: TRBV10-3
cdr3_nt: TGTGCCATCAGTGAGCGGACCTCGGGATGGGACACCGGGGAGCTGTTTTTT
cdr3_aa: CAISERTSGWDTGELFF

j_call: TRBJ2-1
clone_size: -
d_call: TRBD1
v_call: TRBV7-2
cdr3_nt: TGTGCCAGCAGACAGGGACAGGGTAAAGGCCAGTTCTTC
cdr3_aa: CASRQGQGKGQFF

j_call: TRBJ2-3
clone_size: few
d_call: -
v_call: TRBV28
cdr3_nt: TGTGCCAGCAGTTTTCGACAGTTCACAGATACGCAGTATTTT
cdr3_aa: CASSFRQFTDTQYF

j_call: TRBJ2-1
clone_size: few
d_call: TRBD2
v_call: TRBV5-1
cdr3_nt: TGCGCCAGCAGCGTGCAATCTAGCGGGAGATGGAATGAGCAGTTCTTC
cdr3_aa: CASSVQSSGRWNEQFF

j_call: TRBJ1-1
clone_size: many
d_call: TRBD1
v_call: TRBV29-1
cdr3_nt: TGCAGCGTTGAAGGTGGGACAGGGGCCATATCTGAAGCTTTCTTT
cdr3_aa: CSVEGGTGAISEAFF

j_call: TRBJ2-5
clone_size: few
d_call: TRBD1
v_call: TRBV10-3
cdr3_nt: TGTGCCATCAGTGCCCTTCATGGACAGGCGACCCAAGAGACCCAGTACTTC
cdr3_aa: CAISALHGQATQETQYF

j_call: TRBJ1-5
clone_size: few
d_call: -
v_call: TRBV3-1
cdr3_nt: TGTGCCAGCAGCCAACTACAGACCCGGGAACCCCAGCATTTT
cdr3_aa: CASSQLQTREPQHF

j_call: TRBJ2-5
clone_size: -
d_call: -
v_call: TRBV24-1
cdr3_nt: TGTGCCACCAGTGAGACGGACTACGGGGAGACCCAGTACTTC
cdr3_aa: CATSETDYGETQYF

j_call: TRBJ2-7
clone_size: few
d_call: -
v_call: TRBV28
cdr3_nt: TGTGCCAGCGGGGAAATAACTCAGGGCGTAAACGAGCAGTACTTC
cdr3_aa: CASGEITQGVNEQYF

j_call: TRBJ2-1
clone_size: -
d_call: TRBD1
v_call: TRBV18
cdr3_nt: TGTGCCAGCTCACCTACAGGGGACTCCTACAATGAGCAGTTCTTC
cdr3_aa: CASSPTGDSYNEQFF

j_call: TRBJ1-2
clone_size: many
d_call: TRBD1
v_call: TRBV29-1
cdr3_nt: TGCAGCGTCAGGGGGCGCGGCGGGTATGGCTACACCTTC
cdr3_aa: CSVRGRGGYGYTF

j_call: TRBJ1-1
clone_size: -
d_call: -
v_call: TRBV11-2
cdr3_nt: TGTGCCAGCAGCTTAGTACTCCGGAACACTGAAGCTTTCTTT
cdr3_aa: CASSLVLRNTEAFF

j_call: TRBJ1-2
clone_size: many
d_call: -
v_call: TRBV28
cdr3_nt: TGTGCCAGCAGTTTAATCACTAACTATGGCTACACCTTC
cdr3_aa: CASSLITNYGYTF

j_call: TRBJ2-5
clone_size: -
d_call: -
v_call: TRBV29-1
cdr3_nt: TGCAGCGCCGGACAGTCGAAGGAGACCCAGTACTTC
cdr3_aa: CSAGQSKETQYF

j_call: TRBJ2-3
clone_size: -
d_call: TRBD2
v_call: TRBV7-3
cdr3_nt: TGTGCCAGCAGCCGCGAGGGGTTAGCGGGGGGTAGGGGCACAGATACGCAGTATTTT
cdr3_aa: CASSREGLAGGRGTDTQYF

j_call: TRBJ2-5
clone_size: few
d_call: -
v_call: TRBV7-3
cdr3_nt: TGTGCCAGCAGCCCCTCGACTAGGGGGGGAACCCAGTACTTC
cdr3_aa: CASSPSTRGGTQYF

j_call: TRBJ2-7
clone_size: few
d_call: -
v_call: TRBV11-1
cdr3_nt: TGTGCCAGCAGCCTGGGACCAACCATTTACGAGCAGTACTTC
cdr3_aa: CASSLGPTIYEQYF

j_call: TRBJ2-3
clone_size: -
d_call: TRBD2
v_call: TRBV5-6
cdr3_nt: TGTGCCAGCAGCTTGGCCGGGGTAGCGGGGGGGCTGGCAGATACGCAGTATTTT
cdr3_aa: CASSLAGVAGGLADTQYF

j_call: TRBJ1-2
clone_size: -
d_call: -
v_call: TRBV3-1
cdr3_nt: TGTGCCAGCAGCCAAGAGGGACACGGCTACACCTTC
cdr3_aa: CASSQEGHGYTF

j_call: TRBJ2-5
clone_size: few
d_call: -
v_call: TRBV28
cdr3_nt: TGTGCCAGCAGTAAAAGACAAGAGACCCAGTACTTC
cdr3_aa: CASSKRQETQYF

j_call: TRBJ2-5
clone_size: few
d_call: -
v_call: TRBV27
cdr3_nt: TGTGCCAGCAGTCCAGCGGGTGAGACCCAGTACTTC
cdr3_aa: CASSPAGETQYF

j_call: TRBJ1-4
clone_size: -
d_call: -
v_call: TRBV7-9
cdr3_nt: TGTGCCAGCAGCTTGGATACCATTCGTCTGAGTGAAAAACTGTTTTTT
cdr3_aa: CASSLDTIRLSEKLFF

j_call: TRBJ2-7
clone_size: few
d_call: -
v_call: TRBV5-1
cdr3_nt: TGCGCCAGCAGCACGGACATCGGAGGGTACGAGCAGTACTTC
cdr3_aa: CASSTDIGGYEQYF

j_call: TRBJ2-7
clone_size: -
d_call: -
v_call: TRBV7-2
cdr3_nt: TGTGCCAGCAGCTTCCCAGGGGTAGGTTACGAGCAGTACTTC
cdr3_aa: CASSFPGVGYEQYF

j_call: TRBJ2-7
clone_size: -
d_call: TRBD2
v_call: TRBV28
cdr3_nt: TGTGCCAGCCAGAATAGCGGGGGAACTTACGAGCAGTACTTC
cdr3_aa: CASQNSGGTYEQYF

j_call: TRBJ2-3
clone_size: few
d_call: -
v_call: TRBV7-9
cdr3_nt: TGTGCCAGCAGCCCCGGTCGGGGACGTACAGATACGCAGTATTTT
cdr3_aa: CASSPGRGRTDTQYF

j_call: TRBJ2-1
clone_size: -
d_call: -
v_call: TRBV13
cdr3_nt: TGTGCCAGCAGCCCCAAGGGGGAGATCTCCTACAATGAGCAGTTCTTC
cdr3_aa: CASSPKGEISYNEQFF

j_call: TRBJ2-7
clone_size: -
d_call: -
v_call: TRBV29-1
cdr3_nt: TGCAGCGCTAACGACGGAAATTACGAGCAGTACTTC
cdr3_aa: CSANDGNYEQYF

j_call: TRBJ1-5
clone_size: few
d_call: -
v_call: TRBV19
cdr3_nt: TGTGCCAGTAGTACTACGGCTAGCAATCAGCCCCAGCATTTT
cdr3_aa: CASSTTASNQPQHF

j_call: TRBJ2-7
clone_size: few
d_call: TRBD1
v_call: TRBV4-1
cdr3_nt: TGCGCCAGCAGCCAAGAGGAAAACAGGGGAGTCTACGAGCAGTACTTC
cdr3_aa: CASSQEENRGVYEQYF

j_call: TRBJ2-7
clone_size: -
d_call: -
v_call: TRBV20-1
cdr3_nt: TGCAGTGCGGCGTCCCGGGACAAGCCCTACGAGCAGTACTTC
cdr3_aa: CSAASRDKPYEQYF

j_call: TRBJ2-3
clone_size: -
d_call: -
v_call: TRBV6-5
cdr3_nt: TGTGCCAGCAGTTACTCTGGGACCATAGATACGCAGTATTTT
cdr3_aa: CASSYSGTIDTQYF

j_call: TRBJ2-3
clone_size: few
d_call: -
v_call: TRBV7-8
cdr3_nt: TGTGCCAGCAGCTCCCTTCCGGGCGGAGGGGCAGATACGCAGTATTTT
cdr3_aa: CASSSLPGGGADTQYF

j_call: TRBJ2-2
clone_size: -
d_call: -
v_call: TRBV27
cdr3_nt: TGTGCCAGCAGTTACCTGAGCTCCACCGGGGAGCTGTTTTTT
cdr3_aa: CASSYLSSTGELFF

j_call: TRBJ2-2
clone_size: few
d_call: TRBD2
v_call: TRBV4-2
cdr3_nt: TGTGCCAGCAGCCATCCTAGCGGGAGGGCCGACACCGGGGAGCTGTTTTTT
cdr3_aa: CASSHPSGRADTGELFF

j_call: TRBJ2-7
clone_size: -
d_call: -
v_call: TRBV27
cdr3_nt: TGTGCCAGCCCTCCCTACGAGCAGTACTTC
cdr3_aa: CASPPYEQYF

j_call: TRBJ2-7
clone_size: -
d_call: TRBD2
v_call: TRBV20-1
cdr3_nt: TGCAGTGCCCTCTATACTAGCGGGAGTTATTACGAGCAGTACTTC
cdr3_aa: CSALYTSGSYYEQYF

j_call: TRBJ2-7
clone_size: -
d_call: -
v_call: TRBV20-1
cdr3_nt: TGCAGTGCCCCCCAACAGAGTTCCTACGAGCAGTACTTC
cdr3_aa: CSAPQQSSYEQYF

j_call: TRBJ2-5
clone_size: -
d_call: -
v_call: TRBV10-3
cdr3_nt: TGTGCCATCAGTGAGCTCCCAAGCAGAGAGACCCAGTACTTC
cdr3_aa: CAISELPSRETQYF

j_call: TRBJ2-5
clone_size: -
d_call: -
v_call: TRBV12-3/TRBV12-4
cdr3_nt: TGTGCCAGCAGTACAGGAAACGGAGAGACCCAGTACTTC
cdr3_aa: CASSTGNGETQYF

j_call: TRBJ2-5
clone_size: many
d_call: -
v_call: TRBV7-9
cdr3_nt: TGTGCCAGCAGCTTACTTCCACAACTGCTTCAAGAGACCCAGTACTTC
cdr3_aa: CASSLLPQLLQETQYF

j_call: TRBJ1-1
clone_size: few
d_call: TRBD1
v_call: TRBV28
cdr3_nt: TGTGCCAGCAGTTTACCCGGACAGGGGGGTACTGAAGCTTTCTTT
cdr3_aa: CASSLPGQGGTEAFF

j_call: TRBJ1-4
clone_size: many
d_call: TRBD1
v_call: TRBV7-9
cdr3_nt: TGTGCCAGCAGCTTCCCCCAGGGGGGCGAAAAACTGTTTTTT
cdr3_aa: CASSFPQGGEKLFF

j_call: TRBJ2-7
clone_size: few
d_call: -
v_call: TRBV15
cdr3_nt: TGTGCCACCAGCAGAGAACAGTGGGAGGCGTCCTACGAGCAGTACTTC
cdr3_aa: CATSREQWEASYEQYF

j_call: TRBJ2-5
clone_size: -
d_call: -
v_call: TRBV19
cdr3_nt: TGTGCCAGTAGTATACGGAAACAGCCACAAGAGACCCAGTACTTC
cdr3_aa: CASSIRKQPQETQYF

j_call: TRBJ2-7
clone_size: few
d_call: -
v_call: TRBV4-3
cdr3_nt: TGCGCCAGCAGCCAGAGCCGGGACTCCGCCTACGAGCAGTACTTC
cdr3_aa: CASSQSRDSAYEQYF

j_call: TRBJ2-4
clone_size: few
d_call: TRBD2
v_call: TRBV20-1
cdr3_nt: TGCAGTGCTCTAGCGGGGGGTAACATTCAGTACTTC
cdr3_aa: CSALAGGNIQYF